A single sample gave rise to the 8 T cell receptor beta chains below, sequenced in a study of shared clonotypes between healthy human individuals. TCRdb keeps only in-frame clones here, not all; method: immunoSEQ multiplex PCR. The sample lists 400,000 to 600,000 clones, about 80% occurring once. The sequencing input was PBMCs. These receptors all stem from a woman aged 40-49 years in good health. Some clones in this sample may be carry-over from other donors' samples.

The genes are TRBV29-1 and TRBJ2-2, with 7 bases fitting TRBD2. Germline V CDR1 and CDR2: SQVTM, ANQGSEA. The V and J ends lost 7 bases and 2 bases, in that order; junction bases with no gene match: 7. The CDR3 spans 14 residues. CDR3 DNA: TGCAGCGCCGGGACTAATACAAACACCGGGGAGCTGTTTTTT. This gives the protein CSAGTNTNTGELFF.

The rearrangement uses TRBV6-5 and TRBJ2-5; a weak D match, TRBD2 (6 bases). The germline gives CDR1 MNHEY, CDR2 SVGAGI. Trimming shortened V by 8 bases and J by 5 bases, and 12 bases separated the two germline ends. CDR3 length: 12 residues. CDR3 in DNA: TGTGCCAGCGGGGGACGGGAGGAGACCCAGTACTTC. Translated: CASGGREETQYF.

The V call is TRBV7-2, the J call TRBJ2-7; the match to TRBD2 covers 7 bases. Germline CDR1 is SGHTA and CDR2 is FQGNSA. J was trimmed by 2 bases and V by 1 base; bases with no gene match: 5. The CDR3 is made up of 15 amino acids. The CDR3, as DNA: TGTGCCAGCAGCTTAGACTCTAGCGGTACCTACGAGCAGTACTTC. Protein sequence: CASSLDSSGTYEQYF.

The rearrangement uses TRBV5-1 and TRBJ2-1; 9 bases line up with TRBD2. Germline V gene sequence: CDR1 SGHRS, CDR2 YFSETQ. The ends lost 2 bases at V and 1 base at J; junction bases unmatched: 28. This CDR3 region has 24 residues. CDR3 nucleotide sequence: TGCGCCAGCAGCTTAGGCCGACTCTCGGTGACTCCGCCGACTAGCGGTATGTCCTACAATGAGCAGTTCTTC. It translates to CASSLGRLSVTPPTSGMSYNEQFF.

The gene calls are TRBV5-6 and TRBJ1-2; a possible D gene is TRBD1 (6 bases). Germline CDR1 reads SGHDT; CDR2 reads YYEEEE. V was shortened by 1 base and J by 0 bases, with 10 bases between the two germline ends. The CDR3 consists of 15 residues. CDR3 amino acids: CASSLRQVSNYGYTF. The CDR3 nucleotides read TGTGCCAGCAGCTTGCGACAGGTTTCTAACTATGGCTACACCTTC.

J is TRBJ1-1 and V is TRBV6-1; the D is unclear. V was trimmed by 6 bases and J by 1 base, leaving 9 bases between them. The length of the CDR3 is 13 residues. Germline V gene lookup returns CDR1 MNHNS and CDR2 SASEGT. The CDR3 protein is CASSHRENTEAFF. DNA for the CDR3: TGTGCCAGCAGCCACAGAGAGAACACTGAAGCTTTCTTT.

The chain recombines TRBV7-9 with TRBJ1-4; TRBD1 is a possible D gene (5 bases). With 5 bases removed from V and 3 bases from J, the gap between germline ends came to 13 bases. This CDR3 has 15 residues. Per germline, CDR1 SEHNR and CDR2 FQNEAQ (reference sequence). The CDR3: CASSREGKPNEKLFF. The CDR3 DNA is TGTGCCAGCAGCAGAGAGGGGAAGCCTAATGAAAAACTGTTTTTT.

The chain has TRBV7-2 and TRBJ2-7; D gene unclear. V was cut by 3 bases and J by 1 base, with 7 bases left in between. Germline assignment: CDR1 SGHTA and CDR2 FQGNSA. The CDR3 is made up of 13 amino acids. The CDR3 protein is CASSFSPSYEQYF. The CDR3 region has the DNA TGTGCCAGCAGCTTCTCGCCGTCCTACGAGCAGTACTTC.